This entry lists 31 T cell receptor beta chains sequenced from one sample in a study of identical twins. MiXCR, run by TCRdb on the 5' RACE reads, gives a single entry per CDR3 protein. The table has under 400,000 distinct CDR3 sequences, around 9.7% seen once. Specimen: naive T cells sorted from blood. The receptors here all came from a woman in her forties or fifties in good health.

This clonotype was seen at least ten times. The V and J genes are TRBV12-3 or TRBV12-4 and TRBJ1-1; D is unresolved. The length of the CDR3 is 15 residues. The V gene lost 3 bases and the J gene lost 0 bases, with 11 bases spanning the gap. In nucleotides, the CDR3 is TGTGCCAGCAGTTTGACGGGCAAGATGAACACTGAAGCTTTCTTT. Its protein product is CASSLTGKMNTEAFF.

In its sample, this clonotype was seen a few times. The chain recombines TRBV27 with TRBJ2-7, with TRBD2 matching 9 bases. With 6 bases clipped from V and 0 bases from J, the junction kept 12 bases outside the gene matches. CDR1 is MNHEY and CDR2 is SMNVEV in the germline V gene (reference sequence). The CDR3 consists of 17 residues. This CDR3 reads CASRTPRLAGFSYEQYV. For the CDR3, the DNA is TGTGCCAGCAGGACTCCCCGCCTAGCGGGGTTCTCCTACGAGCAGTACGTC.

In its sample, this clonotype was seen many times. The chain couples TRBV7-2 to TRBJ1-1; no definite D call. The germline CDR1 and CDR2 sequences are SGHTA and FQGNSA. The V end lost 3 bases, the J end lost 6 bases, and 8 bases lay between the germline ends. The CDR3 contains 12 residues. CDR3 sequence (DNA): TGTGCCAGCAGCTTCGGGATCTCTGAAGCTTTCTTT. It specifies CASSFGISEAFF.

The J gene is TRBJ2-4, the V gene TRBV5-6; no firm D call. Germline V gene data show CDR1 as SGHDT and CDR2 as YYEEEE. The CDR3 totals 15 residues. The ends were cut back, 3 bases at V and 0 bases at J, with 10 bases in the middle. CDR3 residues: CASSSLNAAKNIQYF. CDR3 DNA: TGTGCCAGCAGCTCACTAAACGCAGCCAAAAACATTCAGTACTTC.

This clonotype was counted at least ten times. The rearrangement links TRBV4-1 to TRBJ2-3; D gene unclear. The CDR3 loop spans 13 amino acids. The V gene's germline CDR1 is MGHRA and CDR2 YSYEKL. V was shortened by 3 bases and J by 5 bases, with 9 bases between the two germline ends. CDR3 protein: CASSQPMGDTQYF. CDR3 sequence (DNA): TGCGCCAGCAGCCAGCCAATGGGAGATACGCAGTATTTT.

The chain uses TRBV2 and TRBJ1-1; D is perhaps TRBD1 (6 bases). The V end lost 6 bases, the J end lost 1 base, and 9 bases lay between the germline ends. The CDR3 has 13 residues. CDR1 is SNHLY and CDR2 is FYNNEI in the germline V gene. Here the CDR3 reads CASRKDRNTEAFF. The CDR3 nucleotides read TGTGCCAGCAGGAAGGACAGGAACACTGAAGCTTTCTTT.

This clonotype turned up a few times. The V and J genes are TRBV20-1 and TRBJ2-3, with D perhaps TRBD1 (5 bases). Germline V lookup: CDR1 DFQATT, CDR2 SNEGSKA (reference sequence). CDR3 length: 12 amino acids. The V end lost 4 bases, the J end lost 4 bases, and 9 bases lay between the germline ends. The CDR3 region is CSANTRADTQYF. The CDR3 DNA is TGCAGTGCTAACACCAGGGCAGATACGCAGTATTTT.

This clonotype was detected only a few times. A read error may account for a junction end that differs from germline. The V call is TRBV24-1, the J call TRBJ2-1, with TRBD2 matching 7 bases. The CDR3 totals 13 residues. CDR1 is KGHDR, CDR2 SFDVKD, per germline. The CDR3 protein is CATSDLSSGVKLF. The CDR3 DNA follows: TGTGCCACCAGTGATTTATCCAGCGGGGTTAAGCTCTTC.

V gene TRBV10-3 combines with J gene TRBJ2-1, with D possibly matching TRBD2 (6 bases). V was cut by 7 bases and J by 4 bases, with 14 bases left in between. Looked up from germline, CDR1 is ENHRY and CDR2 is SYGVKD. The CDR3 totals 14 residues. The CDR3 coding sequence is TGTGCCATCAAAAGGGAAGGAGGGTACAATGAGCAGTTCTTC. Protein: CAIKREGGYNEQFF.

The chain recombines TRBV12-3 or TRBV12-4 with TRBJ1-3; 8 nucleotides match TRBD1. This CDR3 contains 12 residues. This CDR3 is CAVQGVGNTIYF. The CDR3 DNA follows: TGTGCGGTACAGGGGGTTGGAAACACCATATATTTT.

The rearrangement uses TRBV11-2 and TRBJ2-7; no definite D call. The CDR3 sequence is 12 residues long. Per germline, CDR1 SGHAT and CDR2 FQNNGV. V was clipped by 5 bases and J by 3 bases, with 8 bases between them. The CDR3 sequence: CASSHLYYEQYF. CDR3 nucleotides: TGTGCCAGCAGCCATCTTTACTACGAGCAGTACTTC.

In its sample, this clonotype was seen a few times. The J gene is TRBJ1-4, the V gene TRBV14, with 7 bases aligning to TRBD1. The CDR3 consists of 16 residues. The trim removed 5 bases at V and 7 bases at J, leaving 13 bases unmatched. Germline V gene lookup returns CDR1 SGHDN and CDR2 FVKESK. CDR3 sequence: CASSFRGSIRGEKLFF. DNA for the CDR3: TGTGCCAGCAGCTTCAGGGGGTCAATCAGAGGTGAAAAACTGTTTTTT.

To note about this clonotype: This may be a read error: a much more frequent sequence differs by one nucleotide. The rearrangement uses TRBV6-5 and TRBJ2-4; D uncertain. Trimming removed 2 bases from V and 1 base from J, with 3 bases in between. Germline V gene sequence: CDR1 MNHEY, CDR2 SVGAGI. CDR3 length: 13 residues. In DNA, the CDR3 is TGTGCCAGCAGTTACGGGGCCAAAAACATTCAGTACTTC. Its translation: CASSYGAKNIQYF.

This clonotype has at least ten counts. V usage is TRBV6-5 and J usage is TRBJ1-5, with 11 bases fitting TRBD1. With V trimmed by 5 bases and J by 4 bases, 4 bases remained unmatched. This CDR3 contains 15 residues. The germline V gene encodes CDR1 MNHEY and CDR2 SVGAGI. In nucleotides, the CDR3 is TGTGCCAGCAGTACAGGGACAGGGGGGAATCAGCCCCAGCATTTT. Its protein is CASSTGTGGNQPQHF.

In its sample, this clonotype was seen a few times. This chain joins TRBV29-1 and TRBJ2-5; TRBD2 matches at 7 bases. The CDR3 totals 13 residues. Germline V CDR1 and CDR2: SQVTM, ANQGSEA. The V segment lost 7 bases and the J segment 1 base; nucleotides outside the gene matches: 6. CDR3 residues: CSGGTIVQETQYF. CDR3 DNA sequence: TGCAGCGGGGGGACTATCGTCCAAGAGACCCAGTACTTC.

This chain uses TRBV5-1 with TRBJ2-2, with 7 bases identical to TRBD1. CDR3 length: 16 amino acids. The V segment lost 4 bases and the J segment 3 bases; nucleotides outside the gene matches: 9. The germline gives CDR1 SGHRS, CDR2 YFSETQ. The CDR3 reads CASSPRTGRDTGELFF. CDR3 nucleotide sequence: TGCGCCAGCAGCCCGCGGACAGGCCGGGACACCGGGGAGCTGTTTTTT. The variable domain in full, completed from reference TRBV5-1 and TRBJ2-2, reads KAGVTQTPRYLIKTRGQQVTLSCSPISGHRSVSWYQQTPGQGLQFLFEYFSETQRNKGNFPGRFSGRQFSNSRSEMNVSTLELGDSALYLCASSPRTGRDTGELFFGEGSRLTVL.

This clonotype was observed a handful of times. V and J are TRBV11-3 and TRBJ2-1; tentative D call: TRBD1 (6 bases). The V end lost 5 bases, the J end lost 6 bases, and 20 bases lay between the germline ends. The CDR3 spans 16 residues. The germline V gene has CDR1 SGHNT and CDR2 YENEEA. As DNA, the CDR3 is TGTGCCAGCAGCCCGTACAGGGTGAAAGCTGCCAATGAGCAGTTCTTC. It translates to CASSPYRVKAANEQFF.

The table lists this clonotype with many counts. This chain links TRBV25-1 with TRBJ1-3; the D is unclear. Germline CDR1 reads MGHDK; CDR2 reads SYGVNS. This CDR3 contains 13 residues. V was cut by 2 bases and J by 3 bases, with 5 bases left in between. As DNA, the CDR3 is TGTGCCAGCAGTGAAGTCGATGGAAACACCATATATTTT. It encodes CASSEVDGNTIYF.

This clonotype turned up a few times. The CDR3 here is CATSREGSSGRARDTQYF. CDR3 nucleotides: TGTGCCACCAGCAGAGAAGGGTCTAGCGGGAGGGCCAGGGATACGCAGTATTTT. The chain combines TRBV15 with TRBJ2-3, with 12 bases lining up with TRBD2. The CDR3 loop spans 18 amino acids. J lost 6 bases, V lost 0 bases, and 10 bases had no gene match. Per germline, CDR1 LNHNV and CDR2 YYDKDF (reference sequence).

The rearrangement links TRBV3-1 to TRBJ1-1; 8 bases align to TRBD1. Germline loops: CDR1 LGHDT, CDR2 YNNKEL (reference sequence). Trimming at V came to 0 bases and at J to 0 bases, leaving 3 bases not matched to a gene. CDR3 length: 16 residues. CDR3 DNA: TGTGCCAGCAGCCAAGAAGGGACAGGCATGAACACTGAAGCTTTCTTT. It translates to CASSQEGTGMNTEAFF.

This clonotype was counted between two and nine times. The V gene is TRBV29-1, the J gene TRBJ2-3; D unresolved. Germline CDR1 is SQVTM and CDR2 is ANQGSEA. With 3 bases removed from V and 9 bases from J, the gap between germline ends came to 10 bases. This CDR3 contains 11 residues. This chain's CDR3 is CSVDSQGTQYF. The DNA for the CDR3 is TGCAGCGTTGATTCCCAAGGGACGCAGTATTTT.

This clonotype was detected ten times or more. V and J are TRBV12-3 or TRBV12-4 and TRBJ2-5; 11 nucleotides match TRBD2. The CDR3 consists of 14 residues. Trimming cost V 6 bases and J 3 bases; bases outside gene matches: 3. The CDR3 loop is CASSVTSGEETQYF. The CDR3 coding sequence is TGTGCCAGCAGCGTGACTAGCGGGGAAGAGACCCAGTACTTC.

Details on this clonotype: Possible read error: a much larger clone is one base away. This chain links TRBV12-3 or TRBV12-4 with TRBJ2-7; no firm D call. The CDR3 has 14 amino acids. Trimming left V 6 bases short and J 7 bases short, with 19 bases between. CDR3: CASRAPCRLLEQYF. Here the CDR3 DNA reads TGTGCCAGCAGGGCACCGTGTCGCCTCTTGGAGCAGTACTTC.

The V gene is TRBV6-5, the J gene TRBJ2-2, with D possibly being TRBD1 or TRBD2 (6 bases each). CDR1 is MNHEY and CDR2 is SVGAGI in the germline V gene. Trimming stripped 5 bases from V and 0 bases from J, with 13 bases between. CDR3 length equals 16 residues. The CDR3 nucleotides are TGTGCCAGCAGTCCACGAAGGGGGGCGAACACCGGGGAGCTGTTTTTT. Translated: CASSPRRGANTGELFF.

V and J are TRBV27 and TRBJ2-3, with 11 bases lining up with TRBD2. Trimming at V came to 5 bases and at J to 2 bases, leaving 6 bases not matched to a gene. This CDR3 has 16 residues. The germline gives CDR1 MNHEY, CDR2 SMNVEV (reference sequence). The CDR3 loop is CASSAGLAGYTDTQYF. The CDR3 DNA is TGTGCCAGCAGTGCAGGACTAGCGGGTTACACAGATACGCAGTATTTT.

Only a few counts were recorded for this clonotype. This chain joins TRBV20-1 and TRBJ2-6; D not resolved. Per germline, CDR1 DFQATT and CDR2 SNEGSKA (reference sequence). The CDR3 is made up of 12 amino acids. V was trimmed by 3 bases and J by 4 bases, leaving 4 bases between them. The DNA for the CDR3 is TGCAGTGCTAGGGAAGGGGCCAACGTCCTGACTTTC. Amino acid sequence: CSAREGANVLTF.

The V call is TRBV5-8, the J call TRBJ2-4; 12 bases line up with TRBD2. CDR1 and CDR2 from the germline V gene are SGHTS and YDEGEE. Losses at the gene ends were 5 bases for V and 8 bases for J; bases not matched to a gene: 2. The CDR3 length is 13 residues. The DNA for the CDR3 is TGTGCCAGCAGGACTAGCGGGAGTTACATTCAGTACTTC. It is translated as CASRTSGSYIQYF.

The table lists this clonotype with many counts. V usage is TRBV7-8 and J usage is TRBJ1-2, with 8 bases aligning to TRBD1. Germline CDR1 SGHVS, CDR2 FQNEAQ. CDR3 size: 14 residues. V shed 5 bases, J shed 1 base, and the junction held 3 bases outside the gene matches. This CDR3 reads CASSVTGGNYGYTF. The CDR3 nucleotides read TGTGCCAGCAGCGTCACAGGGGGTAACTATGGCTACACCTTC.

This clonotype was seen more than once but under ten times. The V and J genes are TRBV4-1 and TRBJ1-2, with TRBD1 as a possible D gene (5 bases). V lost 1 base and J 3 bases, leaving 12 bases between the germline ends. CDR1 is MGHRA and CDR2 is YSYEKL in the germline V gene. CDR3 length: 15 residues. CDR3 DNA sequence: TGCGCCAGCAGCCAAGCGAGAGGGGACCACTATGGCTACACCTTC. Protein sequence: CASSQARGDHYGYTF.

This clonotype was picked up many times. This chain connects TRBV12-3 or TRBV12-4 to TRBJ1-2; D is unresolved. This CDR3 region has 15 residues. Trimming stripped 5 bases from V and 4 bases from J, with 17 bases between. The CDR3 region has the DNA TGTGCCAGCAGTACGAACACGGGAGGTAGCTATGGCTACACCTTC. Its translation: CASSTNTGGSYGYTF.

The chain is built from TRBV6-4 and TRBJ2-7, with TRBD2 matching over 7 bases. The J segment lost 4 bases and the V segment lost 4 bases, leaving 16 bases of the junction unmatched. There are 17 residues in the CDR3. Per the germline V gene, CDR1 is MRHNA and CDR2 is SNTAGT. CDR3 coding DNA: TGTGCCAGCAGTGCCGCCGGGCTAGCGGAGTTCCTTTACGAGCAGTACGTC. Encoded protein: CASSAAGLAEFLYEQYV.